The 25 T cell receptor beta chains listed next were all sequenced from one sample in a study of spatial heterogeneity in lung cancer. General study points: Counts that tracked tumor mutation counts were those of expanded intratumoral alpha and beta TCRs.

What these receptors recognize is not known. TCRdb re-called the 5' RACE reads with MiXCR, one entry per CDR3 protein. This sample has some 13,000 distinct CDR3 sequences, with less than 4.5% found just once. Time point defined: sample taken at primary tumor resection. The sequencing here drew on lung tumor tissue, taken at surgery. These receptors came from a male donor with early-stage non-small cell lung cancer.

This clonotype is classed as medium-sized. The V and J genes are TRBV20-1 and TRBJ1-4, with D possibly TRBD1 on 5 matching bases. This CDR3 contains 11 residues. Trimming shortened V by 3 bases and J by 15 bases, and 14 bases separated the two germline ends. Germline V CDR1 and CDR2: DFQATT, SNEGSKA (reference sequence). In DNA form, the CDR3 reads TGCAGTGCTAGTAACCGACGAGGGGTGTTTTTT. Encoded protein: CSASNRRGVFF.

The V and J genes are TRBV5-1 and TRBJ2-7; 9 nucleotides agree with TRBD1. Germline V CDR1 and CDR2: SGHRS, YFSETQ. V was clipped by 0 bases and J by 0 bases; unmatched bases: 1. The length of the CDR3 is 15 residues. The CDR3 sequence: CASSLDRGRSYEQYF. The CDR3 DNA is TGCGCCAGCAGCTTGGACAGGGGGCGCTCCTACGAGCAGTACTTC.

By share, this clonotype ranks as medium-sized. The chain joins TRBV14 to TRBJ1-6; D is undetermined. V lost 4 bases to trimming and J lost 5 bases, with 9 bases between them. This CDR3 region has 14 residues. Germline CDR1 and CDR2: SGHDN and FVKESK. CDR3 loop: CASSRYSNNSPLHF. CDR3 DNA sequence: TGTGCCAGCAGCCGCTACAGCAATAATTCACCCCTCCACTTT. The full variable domain, completed using reference TRBV14 and TRBJ1-6, is EAGVTQFPSHSVIEKGQTVTLRCDPISGHDNLYWYRRVMGKEIKFLLHFVKESKQDESGMPNNRFLAERTGGTYSTLKVQPAELEDSGVYFCASSRYSNNSPLHFGNGTRLTVT.

This clonotype was seen ten or more times. The V gene is TRBV10-3, the J gene TRBJ2-3; D may match TRBD1 or TRBD2 (7 bases each). The ends were cut back, 6 bases at V and 2 bases at J, with 15 bases in the middle. The CDR3 has 15 residues. CDR1 ENHRY and CDR2 SYGVKD come from the germline V gene. This CDR3 reads CAISQGGTSTDTQYF. CDR3 DNA sequence: TGTGCCATCAGCCAGGGGGGGACCTCCACAGATACGCAGTATTTT.

The table lists this clonotype with many counts. This chain links TRBV12-3 or TRBV12-4 with TRBJ1-5, with TRBD1 matching over 8 bases. This CDR3 spans 15 amino acids. With V trimmed by 6 bases and J by 3 bases, 7 bases remained unmatched. CDR3 DNA: TGTGCCAGCAGATACGGACAGGGTAACAATCAGCCCCAGCATTTT. This sequence encodes CASRYGQGNNQPQHF.

Within the sample, this clonotype is medium-sized. This chain uses TRBV20-1 with TRBJ1-2, with D uncertain. Trimming cost V 4 bases and J 8 bases, with 20 bases left between them. Germline loops: CDR1 DFQATT, CDR2 SNEGSKA (reference sequence). The CDR3 totals 14 residues. Here the CDR3 reads CSAIPPGIAWGYTF. DNA for the CDR3: TGCAGTGCTATCCCTCCGGGAATCGCGTGGGGCTACACCTTC.

This clonotype was seen at least ten times. The chain uses TRBV7-6 and TRBJ2-3; 12 bases align to TRBD2. There are 18 residues in the CDR3. CDR1 is SGHVS, CDR2 FNYEAQ, per germline. The J segment lost 0 bases and the V segment lost 2 bases, leaving 6 bases of the junction unmatched. The CDR3 loop reads CASSLRPSGGASTDTQYF. In DNA, the CDR3 is TGTGCCAGCAGCTTAAGGCCTAGCGGGGGGGCTAGCACAGATACGCAGTATTTT. The variable domain in full, with the rest retrieved from reference TRBV7-6 and TRBJ2-3, is GAGVSQSPRYKVTKRGQDVALRCDPISGHVSLYWYRQALGQGPEFLTYFNYEAQQDKSGLPNDRFSAERPEGSISTLTIQRTEQRDSAMYRCASSLRPSGGASTDTQYFGPGTRLTVL.

This clonotype was seen at least ten times. The chain uses TRBV19 and TRBJ2-2; 8 bases line up with TRBD1. V trimming: 9 bases; J trimming: 3 bases; junction bases outside the gene matches: 6. Germline assignment: CDR1 LNHDA and CDR2 SQIVND (reference sequence). The CDR3 is 14 amino acids. The CDR3 region has the DNA TGTGCCAGCGCTCACAGGGGGGACACCGGGGAGCTGTTTTTT. Protein product: CASAHRGDTGELFF.

Many counts were recorded for this clonotype. The V call is TRBV5-1, the J call TRBJ1-2, with D hard to call. From germline, CDR1 is SGHRS and CDR2 YFSETQ. This CDR3 comprises 14 residues. The V end was cut by 0 bases, the J end by 8 bases, with 14 bases between. As DNA, the CDR3 is TGCGCCAGCAGCTTGGAAACGGATCTGAGCGGCTACACCTTC. As protein: CASSLETDLSGYTF.

This clonotype has a count of ten or more. The V and J genes are TRBV7-2 and TRBJ2-5; the D gene is possibly TRBD1 (5 bases). Germline loops: CDR1 SGHTA, CDR2 FQGNSA. The V end was cut by 5 bases, the J end by 5 bases, with 15 bases between. This CDR3 has 14 amino acids. CDR3 nucleotides: TGTGCCAGCAGCAAATTTGGGGCTAGTGAGACCCAGTACTTC. It yields the protein CASSKFGASETQYF.

This clonotype was picked up many times. V gene TRBV7-2 combines with J gene TRBJ2-1, with D possibly TRBD1 on 6 matching bases. CDR1 is SGHTA, CDR2 FQGNSA, per germline. This CDR3 is built from 12 residues. Trimming pared 5 bases from V and 8 bases from J, leaving 10 bases between. CDR3 residues: CASSIHRDEQFF. DNA for the CDR3: TGTGCCAGCAGCATCCACAGGGATGAGCAGTTCTTC.

This clonotype was recorded at least ten times. V is TRBV9 and J is TRBJ2-1; TRBD2 aligns across 12 bases. The CDR3 is 15 residues long. Per the germline V gene, CDR1 is SGDLS and CDR2 is YYNGEE. Trimming at V came to 3 bases and at J to 9 bases, leaving 7 bases not matched to a gene. The CDR3 DNA sequence: TGTGCCAGCAGCGCCGCTGGACTAGCGGGAACTGAGCAGTTCTTC. Its translation is CASSAAGLAGTEQFF.

This clonotype was recorded many times. The chain couples TRBV20-1 to TRBJ1-3; D unresolved. The CDR3 has 13 residues. Looked up from germline, CDR1 is DFQATT and CDR2 is SNEGSKA (reference sequence). Trimming removed 5 bases from V and 0 bases from J, with 8 bases in between. In DNA form, the CDR3 reads TGCAGTGCTCGGCGTCCCTCTGGAAACACCATATATTTT. This gives the protein CSARRPSGNTIYF.

This clonotype was detected many times. The chain links TRBV4-2 to TRBJ2-3; 10 bases agree with TRBD2. The CDR3 is 16 amino acids. The J segment lost 3 bases and the V segment lost 4 bases, leaving 7 bases of the junction unmatched. CDR1 and CDR2 (germline): LGHNA, YNFKEQ. CDR3 region: CASSLTTSGITDTQYF. The CDR3 DNA reads as TGTGCCAGCAGCCTCACCACTAGCGGGATTACAGATACGCAGTATTTT.

The chain combines TRBV28 with TRBJ2-3; D is perhaps TRBD2 (5 bases). CDR3 length: 15 residues. V was shortened by 2 bases and J by 3 bases, with 12 bases between the two germline ends. Germline V gene sequence: CDR1 MDHEN, CDR2 SYDVKM. The CDR3 bases are TGTGCCAGCAGTTTAAGTCTAGCCCGGACAGATACGCAGTATTTT. It is translated as CASSLSLARTDTQYF.

This clonotype was seen a few times. The V call is TRBV7-9, the J call TRBJ2-5, with TRBD2 matching over 13 bases. Germline V gives CDR1 SEHNR, CDR2 FQNEAQ (reference sequence). This CDR3 comprises 15 residues. J was trimmed by 5 bases and V by 4 bases; bases with no gene match: 4. The CDR3 sequence is CASSWTSGSRETQYF. In DNA form, the CDR3 reads TGTGCCAGCAGCTGGACTAGCGGGAGCCGGGAGACCCAGTACTTC.

In its sample, this clonotype was seen many times. The junction departs from the called germline gene at one end, perhaps through a read error. The chain uses TRBV29-1 and TRBJ1-2, with 7 positions matching TRBD1. This CDR3 is built from 13 residues. The germline CDR1 and CDR2 sequences are SQVTM and ANQGSEA. The CDR3 bases are TGCAGCGCACAGGGGTTGGCTAACTATGGCGACACCTTC. It encodes CSAQGLANYGDTF. Filled out from reference TRBV29-1 and TRBJ1-2, the complete variable domain reads SAVISQKPSRDICQRGTSLTIQCQVDSQVTMMFWYRQQPGQSLTLIATANQGSEATYESGFVIDKFPISRPNLTFSTLTVSNMSPEDSSIYLCSAQGLANYGDTFGSGTRLTVV.

This clonotype was seen at least ten times. This chain connects TRBV7-8 to TRBJ2-2; D is unclear. This CDR3 has 13 residues. In germline, CDR1 is SGHVS, CDR2 FQNEAQ. The ends were cut back, 10 bases at V and 6 bases at J, with 15 bases in the middle. In nucleotides, the CDR3 is TGTGCCAATACGCTGGCAGATTCCGGGGAGCTGTTTTTT. As protein: CANTLADSGELFF. The whole variable domain, remainder taken from reference TRBV7-8 and TRBJ2-2, is GAGVSQSPRYKVAKRGQDVALRCDPISGHVSLFWYQQALGQGPEFLTYFQNEAQLDKSGLPSDRFFAERPEGSVSTLKIQRTQQEDSAVYLCANTLADSGELFFGEGSRLTVL.

This clonotype came up a few times. CDR3 in amino acids: CASSFDITEAFF. The CDR3 DNA reads TGCGCCAGCAGCTTCGACATCACTGAAGCTTTCTTT. The rearrangement links TRBV5-1 to TRBJ1-1; D is undetermined. CDR1 and CDR2 from the germline V gene are SGHRS and YFSETQ. There are 12 residues in the CDR3. Trimming pared 2 bases from V and 4 bases from J, leaving 6 bases between.

Judged by abundance, this clonotype is medium-sized. The V gene is TRBV2, the J gene TRBJ1-1; D possibly corresponds to TRBD1 (6 bases). The CDR3 length is 14 residues. Germline V gives CDR1 SNHLY, CDR2 FYNNEI. V was trimmed by 1 base and J by 1 base, leaving 7 bases between them. This CDR3 reads CASSEGDTNTEAFF. The CDR3 DNA sequence: TGTGCCAGCAGTGAAGGGGACACGAACACTGAAGCTTTCTTT.

Relative to its sample, this clonotype is medium-sized. The chain is built from TRBV6-5 and TRBJ1-1; unclear D gene. The CDR3 totals 15 residues. V was shortened by 2 bases and J by 4 bases, with 14 bases between the two germline ends. Germline V gene data show CDR1 as MNHEY and CDR2 as SVGAGI. Here the CDR3 reads CASSYGRWGGTEAFF. CDR3 in DNA: TGTGCCAGCAGTTACGGCCGATGGGGAGGCACTGAAGCTTTCTTT.

This clonotype came up a few times. CDR3 residues: CASSQGFLAESPLHF. Here the CDR3 DNA reads TGTGCCAGCAGCCAAGGTTTTCTCGCGGAATCACCCCTCCACTTT. The chain combines TRBV3-1 with TRBJ1-6; D not resolved. This CDR3 comprises 15 residues. V lost 1 base and J lost 10, with 14 bases in between. CDR1 is LGHDT, CDR2 YNNKEL, per germline (reference sequence).

By frequency in the sample, this clonotype is medium-sized. The genes are TRBV7-9 and TRBJ1-1; TRBD1 is a possible D gene (6 bases). The germline V gene has CDR1 SEHNR and CDR2 FQNEAQ (reference sequence). The CDR3 sequence is 17 residues long. V lost 1 base and J 1 base, leaving 16 bases between the germline ends. The CDR3 reads CASSLVSGGPGNTEAFF. The CDR3 DNA is TGTGCCAGCAGCTTAGTGAGCGGGGGCCCTGGGAACACTGAAGCTTTCTTT.

This clonotype was seen many times. The chain combines TRBV6-5 with TRBJ2-2; D gene uncertain. Trimming pared 3 bases from V and 1 base from J, leaving 9 bases between. There are 15 residues in the CDR3. CDR1 is MNHEY and CDR2 is SVGAGI in the germline V gene. The CDR3 protein is CASSYWSRNTGELFF. Here the CDR3 DNA reads TGTGCCAGCAGTTATTGGAGCAGGAACACCGGGGAGCTGTTTTTT.

This clonotype appeared many times. V is TRBV12-3 or TRBV12-4 and J is TRBJ2-1; 8 bases line up with TRBD2. The CDR3 sequence is 15 residues long. Trimming took 3 bases from V and 3 from J; bases not matched to a gene: 4. The DNA for the CDR3 is TGTGCCAGCAGTTTCGGGGGGGCCAACTACAATGAGCAGTTCTTC. Translation gives CASSFGGANYNEQFF.